This T cell receptor (beta chain) was captured by sequencing in a study of PD-L1 blockade in urothelial cancer. Across the study: About 85% of the 29 patients were men with bladder-origin urothelial cancer. A median blood sample held about 140,000 T cells and under 85,000 unique TCRs. Samples came from 3 weeks, at the second dose, and 6 weeks into treatment.

The CDR3 length is 13 residues. V was shortened by 5 bases and J by 6 bases, with 13 bases between the two germline ends. Germline V gene data show CDR1 as MNHEY and CDR2 as SMNVEV (reference sequence). The time point is: pretreatment peripheral blood. Notes on this clone: Antigen unknown.

Study findings and constraints: Durable-benefit cases showed more tumor-associated blood clone expansion at 3 weeks.

Assay: immunoSEQ multiplex PCR; the TCRdb copy retains only in-frame clones and omits some. The sample has roughly 67,000 clones, more than 75% seen once; the top ten hold about 16%. The material sequenced was PBMCs, taken around atezolizumab (anti-PD-L1) treatment. The receptor's source is a man aged 55 to 70 with urothelial cancer. The chain employs TRBV27 and TRBJ1-2, with D maybe TRBD1 (6 bases). CDR3 sequence: CASSPRRGDGYTF. CDR3 in DNA: TGTGCCAGCAGTCCCCGCAGGGGAGATGGCTACACCTTC.